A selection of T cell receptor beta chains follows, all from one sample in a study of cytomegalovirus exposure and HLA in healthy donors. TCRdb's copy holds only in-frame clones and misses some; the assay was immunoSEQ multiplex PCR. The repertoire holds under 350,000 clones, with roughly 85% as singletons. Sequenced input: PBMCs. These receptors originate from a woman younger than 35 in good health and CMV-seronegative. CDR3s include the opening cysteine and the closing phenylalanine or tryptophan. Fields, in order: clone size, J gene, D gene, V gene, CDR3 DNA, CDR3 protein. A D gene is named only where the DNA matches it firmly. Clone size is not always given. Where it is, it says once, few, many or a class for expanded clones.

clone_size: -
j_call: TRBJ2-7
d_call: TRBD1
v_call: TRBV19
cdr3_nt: TGTGCCAGTAGTATTCAGGGGGCGCAGTCCGAGCAGTACTTC
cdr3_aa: CASSIQGAQSEQYF

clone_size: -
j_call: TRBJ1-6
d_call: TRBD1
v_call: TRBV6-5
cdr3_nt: TGTGCCAGCAGTCCCGGACAGGGAGGATCACCCCTCCACTTT
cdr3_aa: CASSPGQGGSPLHF

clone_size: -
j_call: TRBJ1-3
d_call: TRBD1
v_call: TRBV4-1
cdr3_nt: TGCGCCAGTGGGGACAGGGTGGTAGGAAACACCATATATTTT
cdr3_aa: CASGDRVVGNTIYF

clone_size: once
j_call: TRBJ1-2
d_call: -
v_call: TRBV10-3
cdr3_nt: TGTGCCGGATGGGGAGTGTATGGCTACACCTTC
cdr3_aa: CAGWGVYGYTF

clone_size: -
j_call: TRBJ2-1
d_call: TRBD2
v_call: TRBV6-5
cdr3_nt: TGTGCCAGCAAAAGCGGGGGGTACAATGAGCAGTTCTTC
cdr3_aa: CASKSGGYNEQFF

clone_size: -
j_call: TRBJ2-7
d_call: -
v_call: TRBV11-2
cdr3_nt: TGTGCCAGCAGCTTAGAAGCAGTAGGGGCCTACGAGCAGTACTTC
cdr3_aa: CASSLEAVGAYEQYF

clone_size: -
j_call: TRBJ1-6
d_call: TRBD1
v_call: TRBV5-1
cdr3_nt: TGCGCCAGCAGCTCCGGGGCGGGGACAGGGGGATCACCCCTCCACTTT
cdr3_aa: CASSSGAGTGGSPLHF

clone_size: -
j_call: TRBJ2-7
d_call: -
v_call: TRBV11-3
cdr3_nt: TGTGCCAGCAGCTTAGCAGGCCTAACCTACGAGCAGTACTTC
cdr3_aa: CASSLAGLTYEQYF

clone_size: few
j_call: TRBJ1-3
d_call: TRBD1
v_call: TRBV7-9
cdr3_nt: TGTGCCAGCAGCCGACAGGGTTACGGAAACACCATATATTTT
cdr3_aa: CASSRQGYGNTIYF

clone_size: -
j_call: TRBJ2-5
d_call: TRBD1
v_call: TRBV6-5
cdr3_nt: TGTGCCAGCAGTTACGACAGGGGTTACGAGACCCAGTACTTC
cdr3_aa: CASSYDRGYETQYF

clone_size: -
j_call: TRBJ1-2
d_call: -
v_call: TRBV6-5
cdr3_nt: TGTGCCAGCAGTCCACAGGGTAGGGACTATGGCTACACCTTC
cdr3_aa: CASSPQGRDYGYTF

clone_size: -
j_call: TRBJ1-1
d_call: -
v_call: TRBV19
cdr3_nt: TGTGCCAGTAGCCCCGGATTGGGGCAGAACACTGAAGCTTTCTTT
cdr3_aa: CASSPGLGQNTEAFF

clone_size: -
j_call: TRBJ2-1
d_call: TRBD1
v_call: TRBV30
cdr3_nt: TGTGCCTGGAGTGTGGGCGACAGGGGGAATGAGCAGTTCTTC
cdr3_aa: CAWSVGDRGNEQFF

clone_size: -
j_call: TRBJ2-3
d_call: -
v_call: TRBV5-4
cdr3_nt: TGTGCCAGCAGCTTGCGGGCTAGCACCGGAGATACGCAGTATTTT
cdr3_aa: CASSLRASTGDTQYF

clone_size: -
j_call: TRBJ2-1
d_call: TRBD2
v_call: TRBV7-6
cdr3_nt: TGTGCCAGCAGCTTAGTAGCGGGAGGACCCAATGAGCAGTTCTTC
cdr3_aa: CASSLVAGGPNEQFF

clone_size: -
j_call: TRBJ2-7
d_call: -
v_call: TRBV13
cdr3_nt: TGTGCCAGCAGCTTACTATCCTACGAGCAGTACTTC
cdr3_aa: CASSLLSYEQYF

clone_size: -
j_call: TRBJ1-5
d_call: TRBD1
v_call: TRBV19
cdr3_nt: TGTGCCAGTAGTTCCGGGACAGTCAATCAGCCCCAGCATTTT
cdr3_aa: CASSSGTVNQPQHF

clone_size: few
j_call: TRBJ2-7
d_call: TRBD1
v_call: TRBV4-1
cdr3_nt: TGCGCCAGCAGCCAAGTCGTAGGGGGCTATCCCTACGAGCAGTACTTC
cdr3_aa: CASSQVVGGYPYEQYF

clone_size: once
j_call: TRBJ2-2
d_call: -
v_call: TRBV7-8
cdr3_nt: TGTGCCAGCAGCTTAACGATCGGTAACACCGGGGAGCTGTTTTTT
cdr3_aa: CASSLTIGNTGELFF

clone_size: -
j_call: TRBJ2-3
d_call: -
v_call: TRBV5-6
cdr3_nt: TGTGCCAGCAGCTCAAGCACAGATACGCAGTATTTT
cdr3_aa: CASSSSTDTQYF

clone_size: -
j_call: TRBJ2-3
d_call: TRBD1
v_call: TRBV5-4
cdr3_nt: TGTGCCAGCACGGAGAGACAGGGGTTCACAGATACGCAGTATTTT
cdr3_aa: CASTERQGFTDTQYF

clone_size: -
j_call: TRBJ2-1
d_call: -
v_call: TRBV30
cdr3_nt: TGTGCCTGGAGTGTCGGAGACAATGAGCAGTTCTTC
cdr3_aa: CAWSVGDNEQFF

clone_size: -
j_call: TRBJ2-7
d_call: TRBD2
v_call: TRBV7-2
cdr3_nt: TGTGCCAGCAGCCTACACGCGGGACTAGCGGGGGTCCTTTACGAGCAGTACTTC
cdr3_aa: CASSLHAGLAGVLYEQYF

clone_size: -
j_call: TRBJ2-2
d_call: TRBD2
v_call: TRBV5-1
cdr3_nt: TGCGCCAGCAGAAGCGGGAGCGCGAACACCGGGGAGCTGTTTTTT
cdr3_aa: CASRSGSANTGELFF

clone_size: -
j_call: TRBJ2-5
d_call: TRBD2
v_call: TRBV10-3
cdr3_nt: TGTGCCATCAGTGTTAGCGGGGGGGAGACCCAGTACTTC
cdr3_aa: CAISVSGGETQYF